This T cell receptor beta chain comes out of a study of blood T cell repertoires in COVID-19. Across the study: COVID-19 samples collected from the United States, Italy and Spain covered acute and convalescent phases. The cDNA or gDNA used as material had been derived from T cells, B-cell-depleted T cells, or PBMCs.

The germline V and J ends were trimmed by 3 bases and 6 bases, with 3 bases remaining between them. CDR1 is LNHDA and CDR2 is SQIVND in the germline V gene (reference sequence). CDR3 length: 11 residues. As handled by the study authors: Reference gene primer amplification in the assay estimated nucleated cell counts. Sequencing was performed with immunoSEQ multiplex PCR; in TCRdb, only in-frame clones are kept and a portion is missing. Clone size and the V and J calls come from that table; the DNA yielded D and trimming. The sample lists about 170,000 clones, around 85% occurring once. The chain couples TRBV19 to TRBJ2-4; no clear D. The sequence came from a human donor with acute or convalescent COVID-19. The donor label of this sample is uncertain. Source material: peripheral blood. The CDR3 DNA reads as TGTGCCAGTAGTATTCGAAACATTCAGTACTTC. Its translation is CASSIRNIQYF.